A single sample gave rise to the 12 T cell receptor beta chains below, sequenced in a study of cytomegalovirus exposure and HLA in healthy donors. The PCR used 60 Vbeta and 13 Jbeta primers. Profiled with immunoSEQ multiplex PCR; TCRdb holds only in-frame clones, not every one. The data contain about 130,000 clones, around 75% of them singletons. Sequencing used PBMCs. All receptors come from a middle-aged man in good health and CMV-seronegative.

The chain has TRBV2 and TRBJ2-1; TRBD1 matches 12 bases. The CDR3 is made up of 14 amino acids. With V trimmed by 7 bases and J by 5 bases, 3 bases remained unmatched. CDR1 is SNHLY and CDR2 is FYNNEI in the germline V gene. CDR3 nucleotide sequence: TGTGCCAGCACCAGGGACAGGGGGCACAATGAGCAGTTCTTC. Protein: CASTRDRGHNEQFF.

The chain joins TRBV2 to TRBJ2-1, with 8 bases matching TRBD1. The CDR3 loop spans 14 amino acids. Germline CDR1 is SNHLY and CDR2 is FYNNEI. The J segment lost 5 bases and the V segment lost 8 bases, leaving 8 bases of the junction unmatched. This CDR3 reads CASGFRDRNNEQFF. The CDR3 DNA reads TGTGCCAGCGGCTTCCGGGACAGGAACAATGAGCAGTTCTTC.

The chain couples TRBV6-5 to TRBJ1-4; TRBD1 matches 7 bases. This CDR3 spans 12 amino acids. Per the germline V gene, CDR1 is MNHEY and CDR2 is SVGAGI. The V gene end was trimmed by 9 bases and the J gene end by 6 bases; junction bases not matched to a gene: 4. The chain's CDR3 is CASRGPYEKLFF. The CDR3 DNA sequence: TGTGCCAGTAGGGGGCCCTATGAAAAACTGTTTTTT.

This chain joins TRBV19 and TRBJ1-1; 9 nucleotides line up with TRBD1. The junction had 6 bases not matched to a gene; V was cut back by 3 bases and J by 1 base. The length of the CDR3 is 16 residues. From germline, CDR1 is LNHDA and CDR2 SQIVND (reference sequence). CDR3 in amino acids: CASSIRGQGTNTEAFF. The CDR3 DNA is TGTGCCAGTAGTATCCGTGGACAGGGGACGAACACTGAAGCTTTCTTT.

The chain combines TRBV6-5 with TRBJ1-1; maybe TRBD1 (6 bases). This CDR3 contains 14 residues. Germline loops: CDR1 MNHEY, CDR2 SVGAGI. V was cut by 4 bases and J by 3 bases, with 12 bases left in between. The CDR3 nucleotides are TGTGCCAGCAGTTGGCAGGGGCTCGACACTGAAGCTTTCTTT. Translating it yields CASSWQGLDTEAFF.

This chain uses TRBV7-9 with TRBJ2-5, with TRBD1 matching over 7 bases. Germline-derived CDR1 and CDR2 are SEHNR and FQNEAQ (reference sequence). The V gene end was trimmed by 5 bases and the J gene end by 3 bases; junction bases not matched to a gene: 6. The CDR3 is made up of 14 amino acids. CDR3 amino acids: CASSPRTGEETQYF. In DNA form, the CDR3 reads TGTGCCAGCAGCCCCCGGACAGGAGAAGAGACCCAGTACTTC.

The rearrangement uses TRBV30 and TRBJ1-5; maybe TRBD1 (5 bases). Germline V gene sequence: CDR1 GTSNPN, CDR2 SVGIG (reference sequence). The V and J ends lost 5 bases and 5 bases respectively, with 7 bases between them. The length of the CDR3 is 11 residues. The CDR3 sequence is CAWGADQPQHF. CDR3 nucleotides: TGTGCCTGGGGGGCGGATCAGCCCCAGCATTTT.

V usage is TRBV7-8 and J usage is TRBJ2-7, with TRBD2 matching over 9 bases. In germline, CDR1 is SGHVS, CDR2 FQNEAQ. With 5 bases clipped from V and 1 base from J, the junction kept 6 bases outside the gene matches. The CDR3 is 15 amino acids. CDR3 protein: CASSGRAGGSYEQYF. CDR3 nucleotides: TGTGCCAGCAGCGGCCGAGCGGGAGGTTCCTACGAGCAGTACTTC. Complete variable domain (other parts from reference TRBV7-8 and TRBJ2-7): GAGVSQSPRYKVAKRGQDVALRCDPISGHVSLFWYQQALGQGPEFLTYFQNEAQLDKSGLPSDRFFAERPEGSVSTLKIQRTQQEDSAVYLCASSGRAGGSYEQYFGPGTRLTVT.

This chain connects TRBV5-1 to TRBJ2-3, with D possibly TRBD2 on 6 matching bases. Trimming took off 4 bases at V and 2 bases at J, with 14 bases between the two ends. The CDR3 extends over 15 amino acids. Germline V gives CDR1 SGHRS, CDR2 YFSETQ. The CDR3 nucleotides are TGCGCCAGCAGCAGGGCGGGGAGAGACACAGATACGCAGTATTTT. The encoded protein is CASSRAGRDTDTQYF. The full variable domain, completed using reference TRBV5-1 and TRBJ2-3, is KAGVTQTPRYLIKTRGQQVTLSCSPISGHRSVSWYQQTPGQGLQFLFEYFSETQRNKGNFPGRFSGRQFSNSRSEMNVSTLELGDSALYLCASSRAGRDTDTQYFGPGTRLTVL.

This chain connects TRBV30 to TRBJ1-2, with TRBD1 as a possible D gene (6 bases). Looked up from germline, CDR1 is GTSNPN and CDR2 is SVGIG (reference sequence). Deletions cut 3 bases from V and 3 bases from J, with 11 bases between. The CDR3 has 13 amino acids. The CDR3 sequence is CAWSAGGDYGYTF. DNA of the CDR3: TGTGCCTGGAGCGCGGGGGGCGACTATGGCTACACCTTC.

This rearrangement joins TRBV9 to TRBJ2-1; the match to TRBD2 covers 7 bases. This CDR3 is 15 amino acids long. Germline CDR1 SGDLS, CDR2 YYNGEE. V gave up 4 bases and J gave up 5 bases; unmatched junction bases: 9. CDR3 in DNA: TGTGCCAGCAGCCCCGGAGGGACTACCAACAATGAGCAGTTCTTC. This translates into CASSPGGTTNNEQFF.

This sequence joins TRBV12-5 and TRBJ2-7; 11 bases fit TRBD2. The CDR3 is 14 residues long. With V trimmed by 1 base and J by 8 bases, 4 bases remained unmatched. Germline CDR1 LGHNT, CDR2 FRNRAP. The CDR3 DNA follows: TGTGCTAGTGGTTTGGGACTAGCGGGATCCCAGCAGTACTTC. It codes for CASGLGLAGSQQYF.